The 14 T cell receptor beta chains listed next were all sequenced from one sample in a study of OX40 agonist ivuxolimab in advanced cancers. This table comes from immunoSEQ multiplex PCR, and its TCRdb copy is limited to in-frame clones, with some not included. The sample includes approximately 24,000 clones, roughly 73% of them seen just once. The sequencing used CD4+ or CD8+ T cells sorted from blood, collected in a trial of the OX40 agonist ivuxolimab. The receptors shown here come from an adult with an advanced solid tumor such as melanoma, head and neck, liver or kidney cancer.

The rearrangement uses TRBV7-8 and TRBJ2-1; D unresolved. The CDR3 runs 15 residues. With 5 bases removed from V and 4 bases from J, the gap between germline ends came to 15 bases. CDR1 SGHVS and CDR2 FQNEAQ come from the germline V gene. Written as DNA, the CDR3 is TGTGCCAGCAGCATTCAGCCGGGCGCATACAATGAGCAGTTCTTC. Its translation: CASSIQPGAYNEQFF.

The gene calls are TRBV11-2 and TRBJ2-1; TRBD2 matches 12 bases. Germline trimming cut 5 bases from V and 6 bases from J; bases unmatched to any gene: 5. The CDR3 is made up of 15 amino acids. Germline lookup yields CDR1 SGHAT and CDR2 FQNNGV. CDR3 sequence: CASSDRLAGANEQFF. CDR3 nucleotide sequence: TGTGCCAGCAGCGATCGACTAGCGGGGGCCAATGAGCAGTTCTTC.

The CDR3 spells CASFRTGQTYEQYF. The CDR3 DNA sequence: TGTGCCAGCTTCCGGACAGGGCAGACCTACGAGCAGTACTTC. The V gene is TRBV5-4, the J gene TRBJ2-7; 8 nucleotides line up with TRBD1. The CDR3 sequence is 14 residues long. The ends lost 7 bases at V and 2 bases at J; junction bases unmatched: 8. The germline CDR1 and CDR2 sequences are SGHNT and YYREEE (reference sequence).

This chain connects TRBV27 to TRBJ2-5; possibly TRBD2 for D (5 bases). Germline lookup yields CDR1 MNHEY and CDR2 SMNVEV (reference sequence). This CDR3 has 13 amino acids. Trimming cost V 3 bases and J 3 bases, with 8 bases left between them. CDR3 amino acids: CASSFEGKETQYF. DNA of the CDR3: TGTGCCAGCAGTTTTGAGGGAAAAGAGACCCAGTACTTC.

V is TRBV9 and J is TRBJ2-5, with D perhaps given as TRBD1 or TRBD2 (6 bases each). V was clipped by 3 bases and J by 1 base, with 16 bases between them. The CDR3 has 16 residues. Germline V gives CDR1 SGDLS, CDR2 YYNGEE. CDR3 nucleotide sequence: TGTGCCAGCAGCGAGAGGGGGGTTATGTTCCAAGAGACCCAGTACTTC. It codes for CASSERGVMFQETQYF.

This rearrangement joins TRBV11-3 to TRBJ2-2; the D gene is possibly TRBD2 (5 bases). V was cut by 1 base and J by 4 bases, with 10 bases left in between. The CDR3 totals 15 residues. Germline V gene sequence: CDR1 SGHNT, CDR2 YENEEA. CDR3 coding DNA: TGTGCCAGCAGCTTAGGTTGGCTAGCCACCGGGGAGCTGTTTTTT. Translation gives CASSLGWLATGELFF.

The chain carries TRBV7-2 and TRBJ1-1, with D hard to call. With 1 base removed from V and 1 base from J, the gap between germline ends came to 7 bases. Germline values: CDR1 SGHTA, CDR2 FQGNSA. The CDR3 totals 14 residues. CDR3: CASSLVWPNTEAFF. Here the CDR3 DNA reads TGTGCCAGCAGCTTAGTGTGGCCGAACACTGAAGCTTTCTTT.

CDR3 amino acids: CASSQEASDRGQPNYGYTF. In DNA form, the CDR3 reads TGCGCCAGCAGCCAAGAAGCTTCGGACAGGGGGCAGCCTAACTATGGCTACACCTTC. The J gene is TRBJ1-2, the V gene TRBV4-1; the match to TRBD1 covers 11 bases. Trimming removed 0 bases from V and 0 bases from J; junction bases left unmatched: 9. CDR1 and CDR2 from the germline V gene are MGHRA and YSYEKL. The CDR3 consists of 19 residues.

The CDR3 region is CASLSSWQGVRNSPLHF. The CDR3 DNA reads as TGTGCCAGCCTATCTTCCTGGCAGGGGGTAAGAAATTCACCCCTCCACTTT. The rearrangement uses TRBV2 and TRBJ1-6; 7 bases align to TRBD1. The CDR3 is made up of 17 amino acids. Germline loops: CDR1 SNHLY, CDR2 FYNNEI. The junction had 17 bases not matched to a gene; V was cut back by 8 bases and J by 7 bases. Looking up the rest from reference TRBV2 and TRBJ1-6 gives the full variable domain: EPEVTQTPSHQVTQMGQEVILRCVPISNHLYFYWYRQILGQKVEFLVSFYNNEISEKSEIFDDQFSVERPDGSNFTLKIRSTKLEDSAMYFCASLSSWQGVRNSPLHFGNGTRLTVT.

There are a few counts of this clone. The rearrangement uses TRBV5-1 and TRBJ2-7; the D gene could be TRBD1 or TRBD2 (5 bases each). This CDR3 has 14 amino acids. The germline V gene encodes CDR1 SGHRS and CDR2 YFSETQ. Trimming pared 0 bases from V and 3 bases from J, leaving 10 bases between. The CDR3 bases are TGCGCCAGCAGCTTGGTAGGGACCAACTACGAGCAGTACTTC. Translated, it gives CASSLVGTNYEQYF. Full variable domain (outside the CDR3, taken from reference TRBV5-1 and TRBJ2-7): KAGVTQTPRYLIKTRGQQVTLSCSPISGHRSVSWYQQTPGQGLQFLFEYFSETQRNKGNFPGRFSGRQFSNSRSEMNVSTLELGDSALYLCASSLVGTNYEQYFGPGTRLTVT.

J is TRBJ2-7 and V is TRBV7-9; no definite D call. This CDR3 has 15 residues. With 5 bases removed from V and 3 bases from J, the gap between germline ends came to 17 bases. The germline V gene has CDR1 SEHNR and CDR2 FQNEAQ (reference sequence). Here the CDR3 reads CASSPPRLNVYEQYF. In DNA, the CDR3 is TGTGCCAGCAGCCCACCTAGACTTAATGTCTACGAGCAGTACTTC. The full variable domain, completed using reference TRBV7-9 and TRBJ2-7, is DTGVSQNPRHKITKRGQNVTFRCDPISEHNRLYWYRQTLGQGPEFLTYFQNEAQLEKSRLLSDRFSAERPKGSFSTLEIQRTEQGDSAMYLCASSPPRLNVYEQYFGPGTRLTVT.

CDR3 protein: CASSWGYSFNTEAFF. CDR3 nucleotide sequence: TGTGCCAGCAGCTGGGGTTATTCCTTTAACACTGAAGCTTTCTTT. J is TRBJ1-1 and V is TRBV5-6; D gene unclear. Trimming pared 3 bases from V and 2 bases from J, leaving 14 bases between. Germline assignment: CDR1 SGHDT and CDR2 YYEEEE. The CDR3 extends over 15 amino acids.

The rearrangement uses TRBV9 and TRBJ2-1, with 7 bases identical to TRBD2. The CDR3 is made up of 13 amino acids. Germline V gives CDR1 SGDLS, CDR2 YYNGEE. V was clipped by 0 bases and J by 14 bases; unmatched bases: 8. CDR3 sequence (DNA): TGTGCCAGCAGCGTAGTATCTGGCGGGAGCGAGTTCTTC. Translating it yields CASSVVSGGSEFF.

J is TRBJ2-3 and V is TRBV9, with 7 bases identical to TRBD2. The CDR3 length is 16 residues. The V gene end was trimmed by 1 base and the J gene end by 0 bases; junction bases not matched to a gene: 5. Germline CDR1 and CDR2: SGDLS and YYNGEE. This chain's CDR3 is CASSVWGGGSTDTQYF. The CDR3 region has the DNA TGTGCCAGCAGCGTATGGGGCGGGGGAAGCACAGATACGCAGTATTTT.